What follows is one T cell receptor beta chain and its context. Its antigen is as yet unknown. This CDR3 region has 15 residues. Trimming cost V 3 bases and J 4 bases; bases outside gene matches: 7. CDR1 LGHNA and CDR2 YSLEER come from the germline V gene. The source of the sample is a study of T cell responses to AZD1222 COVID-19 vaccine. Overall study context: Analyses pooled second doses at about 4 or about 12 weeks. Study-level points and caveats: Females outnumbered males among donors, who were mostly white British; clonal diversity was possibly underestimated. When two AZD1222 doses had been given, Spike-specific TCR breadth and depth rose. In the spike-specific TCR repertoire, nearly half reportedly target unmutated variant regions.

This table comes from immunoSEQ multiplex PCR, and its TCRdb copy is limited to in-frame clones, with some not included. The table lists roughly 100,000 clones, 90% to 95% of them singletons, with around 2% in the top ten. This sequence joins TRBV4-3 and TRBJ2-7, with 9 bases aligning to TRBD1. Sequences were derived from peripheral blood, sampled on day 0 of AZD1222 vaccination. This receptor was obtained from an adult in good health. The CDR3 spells CASSQRTGALYEQYF. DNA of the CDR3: TGCGCCAGCAGCCAGAGGACAGGGGCTCTTTACGAGCAGTACTTC.